The T cell receptor (beta chain) under discussion was sequenced for a study of blood T cell repertoires in COVID-19. Study context: Whether acute or convalescent, the COVID-19 samples came from the United States, Italy and Spain.

This clone was recorded a few times. The CDR3 runs 17 residues. Per germline, CDR1 KGHDR and CDR2 SFDVKD. V shed 5 bases and J shed 2 bases, with 20 bases lying between them. Sequencing used immunoSEQ multiplex PCR; TCRdb keeps in-frame clones, though not all of them. The sample contains fewer than 200,000 clones, over 75% of which appear only once. This sequence was found in an elderly woman with acute or convalescent COVID-19. The chain is built from TRBV24-1 and TRBJ2-5; a possible D gene is TRBD2 (6 bases). The sequenced sample consisted of peripheral blood. CDR3 region: CATSGPREARAQETQYF. In DNA form, the CDR3 reads TGTGCCACCAGTGGCCCCAGGGAGGCCAGAGCTCAAGAGACCCAGTACTTC.